What follows are 6 T cell receptor beta chains derived from one specimen sequenced in a study of T cells in Graves' hyperthyroidism and ophthalmopathy. It was RNA transcripts that yielded the amplified TCR beta CDR3 regions. The HTBI primer set drove a first-round RT-PCR of the TCR CDR3. TCRdb analysed the multiplex PCR reads with MiXCR anew, one entry per CDR3 protein. Altogether about 540,000 distinct CDR3 sequences are present, just over 45% being singletons, with the ten largest covering just under 8.5%. Sequenced material: peripheral blood or thyroid tissue (not recorded which). Source of these receptors: a woman aged 18-29 years with Graves' hyperthyroidism.

This clonotype was seen once. A much larger clone differs from this one at a single base, so this may be a read error. The chain has TRBV7-2 and TRBJ2-7; 10 bases are shared with TRBD1. This CDR3 comprises 15 residues. Germline CDR1 reads SGHTA; CDR2 reads FQGNSA. The CDR3 nucleotides read TGTGCCAACAGCCCCATGGGACAGGGGTGGTGGGAGCAGTACTTC. Its protein product is CANSPMGQGWWEQYF. Filled out from reference TRBV7-2 and TRBJ2-7, the complete variable domain reads GAGVSQSPSNKVTEKGKDVELRCDPISGHTALYWYRQSLGQGLEFLIYFQGNSAPDKSGLPSDRFSAERTGGSVSTLTIQRTQQEDSAVYLCANSPMGQGWWEQYFGPGTRLTVT.

This clonotype showed up just a few times. The chain links TRBV5-8 to TRBJ2-7; 14 bases agree with TRBD2. The CDR3 is 15 residues long. Per the germline V gene, CDR1 is SGHTS and CDR2 is YDEGEE. Trimming took 4 bases from V and 8 from J; bases not matched to a gene: 8. The CDR3 DNA is TGTGCCAGCAGCCCCGGGACTAGCGGGAGTGGTAAGCAGTACTTC. Its translation is CASSPGTSGSGKQYF.

Only a few counts were recorded for this clonotype. The chain uses TRBV6-6 and TRBJ2-5; TRBD2 might be the D (6 bases). CDR3 length equals 13 residues. Germline CDR1 is MNHNY and CDR2 is SVGAGI (reference sequence). Trimming pared 5 bases from V and 3 bases from J, leaving 10 bases between. CDR3: CASSRDSEETQYF. Written as DNA, the CDR3 is TGTGCCAGCAGTCGGGACTCGGAAGAGACCCAGTACTTC.

This clonotype has only a few counts. The J gene is TRBJ2-7, the V gene TRBV7-9; D remains ambiguous. The length of the CDR3 is 15 residues. The germline gives CDR1 SEHNR, CDR2 FQNEAQ (reference sequence). The germline V and J ends were trimmed by 5 bases and 0 bases, with 14 bases remaining between them. The CDR3 nucleotides are TGTGCCAGCAGCCCTTATGCGACGCCCTCCTACGAGCAGTACTTC. It codes for CASSPYATPSYEQYF.

This clonotype has at least ten counts. The rearrangement uses TRBV2 and TRBJ1-5; 9 bases match TRBD1. J lost 6 bases, V lost 6 bases, and 6 bases had no gene match. The CDR3 contains 14 residues. Germline loops: CDR1 SNHLY, CDR2 FYNNEI. The CDR3 spells CASRKGQGGQPQHF. The CDR3 bases are TGTGCCAGCAGGAAGGGACAGGGCGGTCAGCCCCAGCATTTT.

This clonotype was detected ten times or more. This chain links TRBV11-3 with TRBJ2-7; D remains ambiguous. The CDR3 runs 13 residues. CDR1 and CDR2 from the germline V gene are SGHNT and YENEEA. Between the trimmed V and J ends, which lost 3 bases and 3 bases, there was a span of 9 bases. CDR3 loop: CASSFSRGYEQYF. As DNA, the CDR3 is TGTGCCAGCAGCTTTTCCCGCGGCTACGAGCAGTACTTC.